Presented here are 30 T cell receptor beta chains from one specimen sequenced in a study of T cell responses to AZD1222 COVID-19 vaccine. Some clones are missing from TCRdb's copy, which holds only in-frame ones; the method was immunoSEQ multiplex PCR. The sample includes about 140,000 clones, 85% to 95% seen only once; the top ten take approximately 5%. The sample here was peripheral blood, taken on day 0 of AZD1222 vaccination. The source is an adult in good health.

The V and J genes are TRBV3-1 (or the pseudogene TRBV3-2) and TRBJ1-1, with a weak D call TRBD1 (6 bases). Trimming left V 4 bases short and J 2 bases short, with 20 bases between. Germline CDR1 LGHDT, CDR2 YNNKEL (reference sequence). The CDR3 loop spans 17 amino acids. The CDR3, as DNA: TGTGCCAGCAGCCGCAGATTACCAGGACAGACTAACACTGAAGCTTTCTTT. Residues: CASSRRLPGQTNTEAFF.

The chain employs TRBV28 and TRBJ2-7, with D unclear. The CDR3 consists of 11 residues. Germline CDR1 and CDR2: MDHEN and SYDVKM. Trimming shortened V by 6 bases and J by 3 bases, and 6 bases separated the two germline ends. CDR3 DNA sequence: TGTGCCAGCAGCACATACTACGAGCAGTACTTC. Its translation: CASSTYYEQYF.

The chain carries TRBV6-5 and TRBJ1-1; D gene ambiguous. This CDR3 comprises 14 residues. Germline V gene data show CDR1 as MNHEY and CDR2 as SVGAGI. V was cut by 5 bases and J by 0 bases, with 10 bases left in between. The CDR3 region is CASSRHTMNTEAFF. The CDR3 DNA follows: TGTGCCAGCAGTCGGCATACCATGAACACTGAAGCTTTCTTT.

J is TRBJ1-1 and V is TRBV27; TRBD1 agrees at 7 bases. Trimming removed 9 bases from V and 0 bases from J; junction bases left unmatched: 10. CDR3 length equals 15 residues. CDR1 and CDR2 (germline): MNHEY, SMNVEV (reference sequence). CDR3 sequence reads: CASFRDSGMNTEAFF. In nucleotides, the CDR3 is TGTGCCAGTTTCCGGGACAGCGGAATGAACACTGAAGCTTTCTTT.

This sequence joins TRBV12-1 and TRBJ2-7; the DNA was not used to check the table's D call, TRBD1. TRBV12-1 is a pseudogene segment. This CDR3 has 15 amino acids. CDR3 region: CASSPLGTGHYEQYF. The CDR3 DNA is TGTGCCAGCAGCCCCCTAGGGACAGGGCACTACGAGCAGTACTTC.

The chain uses TRBV18 and TRBJ2-3; TRBD2 matches 8 bases. Germline trimming cut 0 bases from V and 1 base from J; bases unmatched to any gene: 6. CDR1 KGHSH and CDR2 LQKENI come from the germline V gene. This CDR3 is 17 amino acids long. Written as DNA, the CDR3 is TGTGCCAGCTCACCACCGAGTGCGGGGGGTCGCACAGATACGCAGTATTTT. Residues: CASSPPSAGGRTDTQYF.

This chain uses TRBV15 with TRBJ2-3; D remains ambiguous. CDR3 length: 12 residues. V lost 1 base, J lost 4 bases, and 3 bases lay in between. Looked up from germline, CDR1 is LNHNV and CDR2 is YYDKDF (reference sequence). The CDR3 nucleotides read TGTGCCACCAGCAGAGGGGCAGATACGCAGTATTTT. It codes for CATSRGADTQYF.

The chain recombines TRBV28 with TRBJ1-4; a weak D match, TRBD1 (5 bases). The germline V gene has CDR1 MDHEN and CDR2 SYDVKM. The CDR3 spans 16 residues. V was shortened by 3 bases and J by 8 bases, with 19 bases between the two germline ends. The CDR3 DNA sequence: TGTGCCAGCAGTTTTACGCGGGCGTTAGGGGTAGAAAAACTGTTTTTT. This gives the protein CASSFTRALGVEKLFF.

The chain employs TRBV12-5 and TRBJ2-3; 11 nucleotides align to TRBD2. Germline V lookup: CDR1 LGHNT, CDR2 FRNRAP. The CDR3 extends over 14 amino acids. Losses at the gene ends were 6 bases for V and 5 bases for J; bases not matched to a gene: 4. The CDR3 nucleotides read TGTGCTAGTGGCCGAGGACTAGCGGGAGATACGCAGTATTTT. Translated, it gives CASGRGLAGDTQYF.

The rearrangement links TRBV7-2 to TRBJ1-2; no definite D call. V was cut by 0 bases and J by 4 bases, with 3 bases left in between. Germline assignment: CDR1 SGHTA and CDR2 FQGNSA. CDR3 length: 12 residues. The CDR3 here is CASSLAGYGYTF. In DNA, the CDR3 is TGTGCCAGCAGCTTAGCCGGCTATGGCTACACCTTC.

By share of the sample, this clone is medium-sized. V is TRBV6-2 or TRBV6-3 and J is TRBJ2-1, with no clear D. Germline V lookup: CDR1 MNHEY, CDR2 SVGEGT. CDR3 length equals 15 residues. V was cut by 2 bases and J by 2 bases, with 10 bases left in between. The CDR3 spells CASSYGGPPYNEQFF. CDR3 nucleotides: TGTGCCAGCAGTTACGGTGGACCTCCCTACAATGAGCAGTTCTTC.

The rearrangement links TRBV7-2 to TRBJ2-2; possible D gene TRBD2, 7 bases. The CDR3 length is 16 residues. In germline, CDR1 is SGHTA, CDR2 FQGNSA. V dropped 5 bases and J dropped 0 bases, with 13 bases sitting between them. CDR3 bases: TGTGCCAGCAGCCCTAGAGGGGGGGCGAACACCGGGGAGCTGTTTTTT. It specifies CASSPRGGANTGELFF. The full variable domain, rest sourced from reference TRBV7-2 and TRBJ2-2, is GAGVSQSPSNKVTEKGKDVELRCDPISGHTALYWYRQSLGQGLEFLIYFQGNSAPDKSGLPSDRFSAERTGGSVSTLTIQRTQQEDSAVYLCASSPRGGANTGELFFGEGSRLTVL.

Here the CDR3 reads CASSLRLAESSYNEQFF. In nucleotides, the CDR3 is TGTGCCAGCAGCCTCCGACTAGCGGAGAGCTCCTACAATGAGCAGTTCTTC. The chain joins TRBV7-9 to TRBJ2-1; 9 bases map to TRBD2. The CDR3 loop spans 17 amino acids. Germline V gene sequence: CDR1 SEHNR, CDR2 FQNEAQ (reference sequence). The trim removed 5 bases at V and 0 bases at J, leaving 8 bases unmatched.

A single count supports this clone. CDR3 DNA sequence: TGTGCCAGCAGCTTAGCATCAGAGACTGAAGCTTTCTTT. Translating gives CASSLASETEAFF. The V gene is TRBV7-9, the J gene TRBJ1-1; D uncertain. Trimming shortened V by 0 bases and J by 5 bases, and 7 bases separated the two germline ends. The V gene's germline CDR1 is SEHNR and CDR2 FQNEAQ (reference sequence). There are 13 residues in the CDR3.

The genes are TRBV30 and TRBJ2-1; D gene uncertain. Germline loops: CDR1 GTSNPN, CDR2 SVGIG (reference sequence). V was trimmed by 7 bases and J by 8 bases, leaving 30 bases between them. The CDR3 is 17 amino acids. The CDR3 sequence is CAYPVEADDPILHEQFF. CDR3 in DNA: TGTGCCTACCCTGTAGAAGCCGACGACCCAATACTCCATGAGCAGTTCTTC.

This chain links TRBV5-1 with TRBJ2-7; D is uncertain. The V gene lost 0 bases and the J gene lost 1 base, with 8 bases spanning the gap. The length of the CDR3 is 14 residues. Germline V gene sequence: CDR1 SGHRS, CDR2 YFSETQ. CDR3 sequence: CASSLEPPSYEQYF. As DNA, the CDR3 is TGCGCCAGCAGCTTGGAACCGCCTTCCTACGAGCAGTACTTC.

J is TRBJ2-1 and V is TRBV9, with D perhaps matching TRBD1 (5 bases). Germline CDR1 SGDLS, CDR2 YYNGEE. CDR3 size: 13 residues. Between the trimmed V and J ends, which lost 1 base and 10 bases, there was a span of 12 bases. CDR3 in amino acids: CASSVHGAREQFF. CDR3 in DNA: TGTGCCAGCAGCGTACATGGGGCGCGGGAGCAGTTCTTC.

The V call is TRBV9, the J call TRBJ2-6, with no clear D. The germline V gene has CDR1 SGDLS and CDR2 YYNGEE. This CDR3 contains 13 residues. The V end lost 4 bases, the J end lost 0 bases, and 2 bases lay between the germline ends. CDR3 coding DNA: TGTGCCAGCAGCAGCTCTGGGGCCAACGTCCTGACTTTC. Translation gives CASSSSGANVLTF.

The V call is TRBV25-1, the J call TRBJ2-1, with 10 nucleotides matching TRBD2. V shed 2 bases and J 9 bases; nucleotides not matched to a gene: 4. This CDR3 contains 14 residues. Germline V CDR1 and CDR2: MGHDK, SYGVNS. CDR3 nucleotide sequence: TGTGCCAGCAGTGAAAGCGGGAGGGCCGTTGAGCAGTTCTTC. Amino acid sequence: CASSESGRAVEQFF.

In its sample, this clone was seen a few times. The rearrangement links TRBV6-4 to TRBJ2-3; D possibly corresponds to TRBD1 (6 bases). V was cut by 3 bases and J by 0 bases, with 10 bases left in between. The CDR3 totals 15 residues. Germline V gene data show CDR1 as MRHNA and CDR2 as SNTAGT. CDR3 loop: CASSEGQTSTDTQYF. CDR3 bases: TGTGCCAGCAGTGAAGGACAGACTAGCACAGATACGCAGTATTTT.

The chain has TRBV6-2 or TRBV6-3 and TRBJ2-5, with a possible D match to TRBD1 (5 bases). There are 15 residues in the CDR3. V gave up 6 bases and J gave up 1 base, with 15 bases separating them. Germline CDR1 reads MNHEY; CDR2 reads SVGEGT. DNA for the CDR3: TGTGCCAGCAGCCCTATAGGGGCCGGCCAAGAGACCCAGTACTTC. It specifies CASSPIGAGQETQYF.

The chain combines TRBV27 with TRBJ2-2, with TRBD2 matching over 10 bases. This CDR3 has 16 amino acids. The germline CDR1 and CDR2 sequences are MNHEY and SMNVEV (reference sequence). Trimming removed 1 base from V and 6 bases from J; junction bases left unmatched: 5. The CDR3 sequence is CASSLFVAGGPGELFF. In DNA, the CDR3 is TGTGCCAGCAGTTTATTTGTAGCGGGAGGACCCGGGGAGCTGTTTTTT.

The V and J genes are TRBV9 and TRBJ1-6; 12 bases map to TRBD1. V dropped 3 bases and J dropped 14; count of bases not matched to a gene: 9. In germline, CDR1 is SGDLS, CDR2 YYNGEE. The CDR3 has 15 amino acids. CDR3 sequence: CASSEGGQGARSLHF. The CDR3 region has the DNA TGTGCCAGCAGCGAGGGGGGACAGGGGGCGCGATCCCTCCACTTT.

V gene TRBV2 combines with J gene TRBJ2-2; 9 nucleotides align to TRBD2. Germline CDR1 reads SNHLY; CDR2 reads FYNNEI. The junction had 15 bases not matched to a gene; V was cut back by 3 bases and J by 1 base. The CDR3 runs 20 residues. The CDR3 region is CASSEGRAGGLMGNTGELFF. In nucleotides, the CDR3 is TGTGCCAGCAGTGAGGGCCGAGCGGGAGGCCTGATGGGGAACACCGGGGAGCTGTTTTTT. The variable domain in full, completed from reference TRBV2 and TRBJ2-2, reads EPEVTQTPSHQVTQMGQEVILRCVPISNHLYFYWYRQILGQKVEFLVSFYNNEISEKSEIFDDQFSVERPDGSNFTLKIRSTKLEDSAMYFCASSEGRAGGLMGNTGELFFGEGSRLTVL.

The gene calls are TRBV19 and TRBJ1-1; D remains unclear. The CDR3 is 13 residues long. The ends were cut back, 5 bases at V and 0 bases at J, with 7 bases in the middle. Germline lookup yields CDR1 LNHDA and CDR2 SQIVND (reference sequence). In DNA, the CDR3 is TGTGCCAGTAGTCCTCTAATGAACACTGAAGCTTTCTTT. Translating gives CASSPLMNTEAFF.

The chain recombines TRBV10-3 with TRBJ2-2; weak D call: TRBD1 (6 bases). The CDR3 is made up of 16 amino acids. Germline loops: CDR1 ENHRY, CDR2 SYGVKD. With 5 bases removed from V and 5 bases from J, the gap between germline ends came to 18 bases. As DNA, the CDR3 is TGTGCCATCAGTCGAACCGGGAACCAGGGGACCGGGGAGCTGTTTTTT. This translates into CAISRTGNQGTGELFF.

The V and J genes are TRBV6-1 and TRBJ2-5; 8 bases are shared with TRBD2. The junction had 10 bases not matched to a gene; V was cut back by 3 bases and J by 7 bases. CDR3 size: 15 residues. CDR1 is MNHNS and CDR2 is SASEGT in the germline V gene. The CDR3 reads CASSELREGQGTQYF. The CDR3 DNA reads as TGTGCCAGCAGTGAGTTACGGGAGGGCCAGGGGACCCAGTACTTC.

This clone was observed once. The V and J genes are TRBV5-1 and TRBJ2-5; 7 nucleotides match TRBD1. The CDR3 sequence is 15 residues long. With 0 bases clipped from V and 4 bases from J, the junction kept 6 bases outside the gene matches. CDR1 SGHRS and CDR2 YFSETQ come from the germline V gene. CDR3 DNA: TGCGCCAGCAGCTTGGAAGGGGGCGAGGGAGAGACCCAGTACTTC. Amino acids: CASSLEGGEGETQYF.

The V call is TRBV9, the J call TRBJ2-7, with 8 bases lining up with TRBD1. The CDR3 is 15 amino acids. From germline, CDR1 is SGDLS and CDR2 YYNGEE. With 5 bases clipped from V and 3 bases from J, the junction kept 10 bases outside the gene matches. CDR3 residues: CASSQLGTGLYEQYF. The DNA of the CDR3 is TGTGCCAGCAGTCAATTAGGGACAGGACTCTACGAGCAGTACTTC.

The V gene is TRBV18, the J gene TRBJ1-5, with TRBD1 identical over 7 bases. The CDR3 spans 16 residues. Germline trimming cut 2 bases from V and 9 bases from J; bases unmatched to any gene: 13. Germline V gene data show CDR1 as KGHSH and CDR2 as LQKENI. CDR3 protein: CASSPWDSRLRSPQHF. CDR3 nucleotides: TGTGCCAGCTCACCATGGGACAGCCGACTCCGGTCGCCCCAGCATTTT.